This T cell receptor beta chain was observed in a study of response to subunit inactivated influenza vaccine. TCRdb fed the RT-PCR reads into MiXCR, producing one record per CDR3 protein. The profile covers almost 600,000 distinct CDR3 sequences, with around 13% appearing a single time and roughly 10% taken by the ten largest. V lost 7 bases and J 1 base, leaving 17 bases between the germline ends. CDR3 size: 15 residues. Regarding this clonotype: The antigen remains undetermined.

Study results and limitations: Seasonal influenza vaccination, on each occasion, was suggested by the authors to recruit few new T cells.

The chain combines TRBV23-1 with TRBJ2-7, with a tentative D call TRBD1 (5 bases). TRBV23-1 is designated an ORF whose function remains uncertain. This clonotype originated in a man aged 45-60 years who received an inactivated influenza vaccine. The sample here was PBMCs from blood, taken approximately 13 days after vaccination. CDR3 nucleotide sequence: TGCGCCAGCACTTTTACAGGAAAGAGATCCTACGAGCAGTACTTC. This sequence encodes CASTFTGKRSYEQYF.